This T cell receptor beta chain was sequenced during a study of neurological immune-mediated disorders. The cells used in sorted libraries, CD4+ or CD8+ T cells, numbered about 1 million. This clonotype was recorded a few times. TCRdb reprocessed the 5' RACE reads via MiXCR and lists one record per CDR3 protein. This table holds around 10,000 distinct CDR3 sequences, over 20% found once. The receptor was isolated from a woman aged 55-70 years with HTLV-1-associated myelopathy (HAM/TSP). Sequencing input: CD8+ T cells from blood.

The CDR3 sequence: CASSQDFIGNSKSYNEQFF. The CDR3 DNA follows: TGTGCCAGCAGCCAAGATTTCATAGGGAACTCTAAGTCCTACAATGAGCAGTTCTTC. V usage is TRBV3-1 and J usage is TRBJ2-1; D unclear. Germline V gene data show CDR1 as LGHDT and CDR2 as YNNKEL (reference sequence). The CDR3 runs to 19 residues. The V end lost 0 bases, the J end lost 1 base, and 19 bases lay between the germline ends.